The 25 T cell receptor beta chains below come from one sample, sequenced in a study of blood T cell repertoires in COVID-19. Assay used: immunoSEQ multiplex PCR; TCRdb lists only in-frame clones, some missing. The profile shows over 120,000 clones, about 87% of them singletons. Sequencing was performed on peripheral blood. The receptors shown here come from a woman aged 45-65 years with acute or convalescent COVID-19.

The J gene is TRBJ2-7, the V gene TRBV11-2; D uncertain. The CDR3 has 12 residues. V lost 4 bases and J lost 0, with 4 bases in between. Germline V gene sequence: CDR1 SGHAT, CDR2 FQNNGV. CDR3 residues: CASSSPSYEQYF. The CDR3 DNA is TGTGCCAGCAGCTCTCCCTCCTACGAGCAGTACTTC.

This chain links TRBV9 with TRBJ2-6; 8 bases align to TRBD1. The length of the CDR3 is 18 residues. V lost 0 bases to trimming and J lost 3 bases; unmatched junction nucleotides: 8. Germline values: CDR1 SGDLS, CDR2 YYNGEE. The CDR3 region is CASSVGSGGSFGANVLTF. CDR3 DNA: TGTGCCAGCAGCGTAGGTTCAGGGGGCTCTTTTGGGGCCAACGTCCTGACTTTC.

V is TRBV11-2 and J is TRBJ2-3, with 10 bases matching TRBD2. Germline loops: CDR1 SGHAT, CDR2 FQNNGV. The CDR3 length is 17 residues. With 2 bases clipped from V and 6 bases from J, the junction kept 11 bases outside the gene matches. Written as DNA, the CDR3 is TGTGCCAGCAGCTTAAATGTTGGGACTAGCGTATCTGATACGCAGTATTTT. Amino acid sequence: CASSLNVGTSVSDTQYF.

The V call is TRBV6-4, the J call TRBJ2-2, with 9 bases that match TRBD2. The V gene's germline CDR1 is MRHNA and CDR2 SNTAGT. CDR3 size: 16 residues. V trimming: 5 bases; J trimming: 2 bases; junction bases outside the gene matches: 6. The DNA for the CDR3 is TGTGCCAGCAGTTCCCTAGCGGGGTTCAACACCGGGGAGCTGTTTTTT. It codes for CASSSLAGFNTGELFF.

The rearrangement links TRBV30 to TRBJ2-5; D perhaps matches TRBD2 (6 bases). Germline CDR1 reads GTSNPN; CDR2 reads SVGIG (reference sequence). V shed 5 bases and J shed 5 bases, with 15 bases lying between them. The CDR3 sequence is 13 residues long. CDR3 region: CAWGTGARETQYF. CDR3 DNA sequence: TGTGCCTGGGGGACTGGAGCAAGGGAGACCCAGTACTTC.

The chain carries TRBV10-3 and TRBJ2-2, with D perhaps TRBD1 (6 bases). This CDR3 has 14 residues. V was trimmed by 7 bases and J by 1 base, leaving 10 bases between them. Germline-derived CDR1 and CDR2 are ENHRY and SYGVKD. DNA of the CDR3: TGTGCCATCAAGACGGGACAGAACACCGGGGAGCTGTTTTTT. Its translation is CAIKTGQNTGELFF.

The chain uses TRBV4-1 and TRBJ2-6, with a weak D call TRBD1 (7 bases). Germline-derived CDR1 and CDR2 are MGHRA and YSYEKL. The CDR3 has 18 amino acids. V was clipped by 4 bases and J by 0 bases, with 16 bases between them. CDR3: CASSPRETGTSGANVLTF. The CDR3 DNA sequence: TGCGCCAGCAGCCCCCGGGAGACAGGGACCTCTGGGGCCAACGTCCTGACTTTC.

CDR3: CASSWWVGANGYTF. DNA for the CDR3: TGCGCCAGCAGCTGGTGGGTAGGAGCGAATGGCTACACCTTC. The rearrangement uses TRBV5-1 and TRBJ1-2; no reliable D call. The CDR3 contains 14 residues. Germline V lookup: CDR1 SGHRS, CDR2 YFSETQ. Trimming stripped 3 bases from V and 6 bases from J, with 15 bases between.

This clone appeared once. V is TRBV24-1 and J is TRBJ2-1; 8 nucleotides line up with TRBD2. Looked up from germline, CDR1 is KGHDR and CDR2 is SFDVKD. The CDR3 runs to 15 residues. The J segment lost 7 bases and the V segment lost 1 base, leaving 5 bases of the junction unmatched. The CDR3 sequence is CATSDLAGVGNEQFF. For the CDR3, the DNA is TGTGCCACCAGTGATTTAGCGGGAGTGGGAAATGAGCAGTTCTTC.

The V call is TRBV15, the J call TRBJ1-2, with no clear D. The CDR3 has 13 residues. Germline V CDR1 and CDR2: LNHNV, YYDKDF (reference sequence). Between the trimmed V and J ends, which lost 1 base and 3 bases, there was a span of 6 bases. CDR3 sequence reads: CATSRALHYGYTF. The DNA for the CDR3 is TGTGCCACCAGCAGAGCTCTACACTATGGCTACACCTTC.

J is TRBJ1-6 and V is TRBV27; D remains ambiguous. CDR3 length equals 15 residues. Germline V lookup: CDR1 MNHEY, CDR2 SMNVEV (reference sequence). Trimming stripped 5 bases from V and 5 bases from J, with 13 bases between. CDR3 sequence reads: CASSTIGLDNSPLHF. The CDR3 nucleotides read TGTGCCAGCAGTACAATCGGACTCGATAATTCACCCCTCCACTTT.

The V gene is TRBV9, the J gene TRBJ2-3; 12 nucleotides match TRBD2. Germline lookup yields CDR1 SGDLS and CDR2 YYNGEE. V dropped 5 bases and J dropped 4; count of bases not matched to a gene: 5. CDR3 size: 15 residues. CDR3 nucleotides: TGTGCCAGCAGTCGGACTAGCGGGACCCCAGATACGCAGTATTTT. Translation gives CASSRTSGTPDTQYF.

The CDR3 DNA is TGTGCCAGCAGCGTAGAGAGTAGCGGGAGCGGGGAGCTGTTTTTT. Translating gives CASSVESSGSGELFF. The chain is built from TRBV9 and TRBJ2-2; 9 nucleotides line up with TRBD2. The CDR3 has 15 amino acids. Trimming removed 0 bases from V and 7 bases from J; junction bases left unmatched: 4. In germline, CDR1 is SGDLS, CDR2 YYNGEE.

The chain couples TRBV7-9 to TRBJ2-2, with 8 bases that match TRBD2. From germline, CDR1 is SEHNR and CDR2 FQNEAQ (reference sequence). This CDR3 region has 16 residues. The trim removed 7 bases at V and 4 bases at J, leaving 11 bases unmatched. For the CDR3, the DNA is TGTGCCAGCAAAGAGTGGGCGGGAGGTGTCACCGGGGAGCTGTTTTTT. Its translation: CASKEWAGGVTGELFF.

The chain recombines TRBV9 with TRBJ2-7; maybe TRBD1 (6 bases). From germline, CDR1 is SGDLS and CDR2 YYNGEE. CDR3 size: 15 residues. Trimming took 0 bases from V and 0 from J, leaving 10 bases between them. CDR3 region: CASSVGGQSSYEQYF. As DNA, the CDR3 is TGTGCCAGCAGCGTAGGAGGACAGAGCTCCTACGAGCAGTACTTC.

On this clone itself: Mismatch with germline at one junction end may stem from a read error. DNA of the CDR3: TGTGCCAGCAGCCCCCACCCGCGGGAGTCCTTCAATGAGCAGTTCTTC. This encodes CASSPHPRESFNEQFF. The V gene is TRBV11-2, the J gene TRBJ2-1; 7 nucleotides align to TRBD2. The CDR3 has 16 residues. Looked up from germline, CDR1 is SGHAT and CDR2 is FQNNGV.

The genes are TRBV7-9 and TRBJ1-1; D ambiguous. Germline V gives CDR1 SEHNR, CDR2 FQNEAQ (reference sequence). The V and J ends lost 3 bases and 7 bases respectively, with 12 bases between them. This CDR3 comprises 13 residues. The CDR3, as DNA: TGTGCCAGCAGCTTTCCCGGGAGCCTTGAAGCTTTCTTT. Its protein product is CASSFPGSLEAFF.

The V and J genes are TRBV21-1 and TRBJ2-2; no check of the table's D call, TRBD2, against the DNA was made. TRBV21-1 is noted as a pseudogene. This CDR3 region has 17 residues. The CDR3 loop reads CASSKFSPPANTGELFF. The CDR3 DNA reads TGTGCCAGCAGCAAATTTTCCCCCCCTGCGAACACCGGGGAGCTGTTTTTT.

This clone was seen once. The chain employs TRBV9 and TRBJ2-3; the match to TRBD2 covers 7 bases. V dropped 3 bases and J dropped 2; count of bases not matched to a gene: 12. Germline CDR1 is SGDLS and CDR2 is YYNGEE. This CDR3 region has 17 residues. This chain's CDR3 is CASSGGRLAPITDTQYF. The DNA of the CDR3 is TGTGCCAGCAGCGGGGGGAGACTAGCACCCATCACAGATACGCAGTATTTT.

This rearrangement joins TRBV19 to TRBJ2-2; perhaps TRBD2 as D (5 bases). The germline V gene encodes CDR1 LNHDA and CDR2 SQIVND (reference sequence). The CDR3 has 14 residues. Trimming took off 9 bases at V and 3 bases at J, with 14 bases between the two ends. The CDR3 loop reads CASRGERDTGELFF. The CDR3 nucleotides are TGTGCCAGCCGTGGGGAGAGGGACACCGGGGAGCTGTTTTTT.

The chain joins TRBV5-1 to TRBJ2-7; TRBD1 matches 7 bases. The CDR3 spans 15 residues. J was trimmed by 1 base and V by 4 bases; bases with no gene match: 8. Germline loops: CDR1 SGHRS, CDR2 YFSETQ. The CDR3 region has the DNA TGCGCCAGCAGCCAAACGACAGGGAGATCCTACGAGCAGTACTTC. This encodes CASSQTTGRSYEQYF.

A single count supports this clone. CDR3: CASLATDTQYF. CDR3 DNA: TGTGCCAGCCTAGCCACAGATACGCAGTATTTT. The gene calls are TRBV5-5 and TRBJ2-3; possibly TRBD2 for D (5 bases). CDR1 SGHKS and CDR2 YYEKEE come from the germline V gene (reference sequence). CDR3 size: 11 residues. Trimming took off 7 bases at V and 2 bases at J, with 5 bases between the two ends.

The chain couples TRBV7-9 to TRBJ2-1, with D unresolved. V lost 5 bases and J lost 0, with 14 bases in between. CDR1 and CDR2 from the germline V gene are SEHNR and FQNEAQ (reference sequence). The CDR3 is 16 residues long. DNA for the CDR3: TGTGCCAGCAGCCTAGAACCCCTAGACTCCTACAATGAGCAGTTCTTC. It encodes CASSLEPLDSYNEQFF.

The chain is built from TRBV19 and TRBJ2-7; the D gene is possibly TRBD1 (6 bases). Germline CDR1 and CDR2: LNHDA and SQIVND (reference sequence). The V gene lost 3 bases and the J gene lost 5 bases, with 11 bases spanning the gap. The CDR3 has 13 residues. The CDR3 DNA reads as TGTGCCAGTAGTATGGACAGATATCACGAGCAGTACTTC. This translates into CASSMDRYHEQYF.

V usage is TRBV20-1 and J usage is TRBJ1-1; D unclear. The V and J ends lost 2 bases and 10 bases respectively, with 11 bases between them. CDR3 size: 11 residues. Germline V gene data show CDR1 as DFQATT and CDR2 as SNEGSKA (reference sequence). CDR3 sequence reads: CSARLQEGAFF. DNA of the CDR3: TGCAGTGCTAGATTGCAAGAGGGAGCTTTCTTT.